This TCR beta chain is drawn from a study of blood T cell repertoires in COVID-19. At the level of the study: Collection of acute and convalescent COVID-19 samples took place in the United States, Italy and Spain. Sources were T cells, B-cell-depleted T cells, or PBMCs; the material itself was cDNA or gDNA.

Original methodology: Reference gene primer amplification in the assay estimated nucleated cell counts. Clones were sequenced by immunoSEQ multiplex PCR, and TCRdb holds only the in-frame ones, with some missing. That table furnishes V, J and clone size, whereas the DNA furnished D and trimming. The table has roughly 220,000 clones, roughly 86% seen once; the top ten hold roughly a tenth. Trimming stripped 3 bases from V and 2 bases from J, with 11 bases between. Germline V gene lookup returns CDR1 SGHTA and CDR2 FQGNSA. CDR3 length equals 15 residues. This clone was seen a single time. The V gene is TRBV7-2, the J gene TRBJ1-5; D remains unclear. Sequences were obtained from peripheral blood. The source of this sequence is a woman aged 45-65 years with COVID-19, enrolled during active disease. The CDR3 DNA reads TGTGCCAGCAGCTTCTCTATGGGAGGCAATCAGCCCCAGCATTTT. It codes for CASSFSMGGNQPQHF.